This paragraph covers one T cell receptor (beta chain) sequence. Its antigen is as yet unknown. A junction end diverges from the germline sequence, so it may reflect a read error. One entry per CDR3 protein, called by TCRdb with MiXCR from the reads. The sample consists of 650,000 to 900,000 distinct CDR3 sequences, about 31% of them appearing once. The record originates from a study of T cell repertoires in cytomegalovirus infection. Across the whole study: Through public TCR beta signatures, both CMV infection and matching HLA type were indicated.

The CDR3 is 15 residues long. In germline, CDR1 is SEHNR, CDR2 FQNEAQ (reference sequence). The source of this sequence is a human donor in good health (CMV status not recorded). Some clones in this sample may be carry-over from other donors' samples. The sample was cultured CD8+ T cells from PBMCs, taken from culture after CMV antigen stimulation. The chain employs TRBV7-9 and TRBJ1-5; no clear D. This chain's CDR3 is CASSPDGYSSQPQHF. CDR3 DNA sequence: TGTGCCAGCAGCCCTGACGGTTATAGCAGTCAGCCCCAGCATTTT.